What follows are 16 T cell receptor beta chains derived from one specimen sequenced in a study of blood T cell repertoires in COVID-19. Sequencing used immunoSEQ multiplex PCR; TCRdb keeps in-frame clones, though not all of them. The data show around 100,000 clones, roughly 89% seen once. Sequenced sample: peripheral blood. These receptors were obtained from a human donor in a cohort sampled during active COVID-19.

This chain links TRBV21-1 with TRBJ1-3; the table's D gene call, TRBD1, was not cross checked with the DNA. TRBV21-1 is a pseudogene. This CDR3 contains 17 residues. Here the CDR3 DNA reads TGTGCCAGCAGCAAAGGGGACAGTCTGGGGCCGCGAAACACCATATATTTT. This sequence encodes CASSKGDSLGPRNTIYF.

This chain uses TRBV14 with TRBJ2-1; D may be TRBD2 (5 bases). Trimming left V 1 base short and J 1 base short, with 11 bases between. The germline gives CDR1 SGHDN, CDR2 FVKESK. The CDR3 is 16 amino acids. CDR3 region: CASSQGGLGSYNEQFF. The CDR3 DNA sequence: TGTGCCAGCAGCCAAGGAGGGCTAGGGTCCTACAATGAGCAGTTCTTC.

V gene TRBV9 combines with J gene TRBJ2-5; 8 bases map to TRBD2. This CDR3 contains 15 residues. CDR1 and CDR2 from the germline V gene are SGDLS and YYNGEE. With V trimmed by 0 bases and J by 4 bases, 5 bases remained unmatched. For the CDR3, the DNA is TGTGCCAGCAGCGTAGATCCGGGAGGGCCAGAGACCCAGTACTTC. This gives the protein CASSVDPGGPETQYF.

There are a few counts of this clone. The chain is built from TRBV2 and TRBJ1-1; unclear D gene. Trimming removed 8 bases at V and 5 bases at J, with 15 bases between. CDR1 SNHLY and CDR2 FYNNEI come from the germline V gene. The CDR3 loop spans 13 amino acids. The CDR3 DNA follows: TGTGCCAGCGGTAAAGGGAGGAGTACTGAAGCTTTCTTT. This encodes CASGKGRSTEAFF. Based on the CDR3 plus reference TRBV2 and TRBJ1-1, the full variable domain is EPEVTQTPSHQVTQMGQEVILRCVPISNHLYFYWYRQILGQKVEFLVSFYNNEISEKSEIFDDQFSVERPDGSNFTLKIRSTKLEDSAMYFCASGKGRSTEAFFGQGTRLTVV.

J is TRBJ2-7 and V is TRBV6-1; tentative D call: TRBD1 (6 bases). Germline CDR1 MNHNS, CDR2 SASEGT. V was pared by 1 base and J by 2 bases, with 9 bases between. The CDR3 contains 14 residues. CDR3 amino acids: CASSEDRVTYEQYF. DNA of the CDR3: TGTGCCAGCAGTGAAGACAGGGTGACCTACGAGCAGTACTTC.

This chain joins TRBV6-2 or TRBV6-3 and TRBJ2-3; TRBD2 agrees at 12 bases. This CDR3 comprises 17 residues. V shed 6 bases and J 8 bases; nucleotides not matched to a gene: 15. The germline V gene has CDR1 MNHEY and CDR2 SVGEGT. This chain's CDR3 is CASSRPTSGRTPATQYF. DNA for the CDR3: TGTGCCAGCAGCCGCCCTACTAGCGGGAGGACTCCGGCTACGCAGTATTTT.

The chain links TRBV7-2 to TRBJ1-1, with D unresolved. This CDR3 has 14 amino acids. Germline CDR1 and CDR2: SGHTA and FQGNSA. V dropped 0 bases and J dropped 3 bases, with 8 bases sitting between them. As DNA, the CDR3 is TGTGCCAGCAGCTTAGCTCGGGAGGACACTGAAGCTTTCTTT. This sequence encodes CASSLAREDTEAFF.

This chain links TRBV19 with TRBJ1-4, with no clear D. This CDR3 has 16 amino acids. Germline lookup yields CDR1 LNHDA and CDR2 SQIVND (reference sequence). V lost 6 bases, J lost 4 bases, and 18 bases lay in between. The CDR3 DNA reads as TGTGCCAGTAGCCTGGGAAGCGGGTCCTTTAATGAAAAACTGTTTTTT. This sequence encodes CASSLGSGSFNEKLFF.

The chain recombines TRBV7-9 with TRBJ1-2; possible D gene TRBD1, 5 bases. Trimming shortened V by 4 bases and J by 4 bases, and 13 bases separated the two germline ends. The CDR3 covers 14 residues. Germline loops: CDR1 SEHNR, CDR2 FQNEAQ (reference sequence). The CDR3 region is CASSSLGVSYGYTF. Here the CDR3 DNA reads TGTGCCAGCAGCTCCTTAGGGGTGTCCTATGGCTACACCTTC.

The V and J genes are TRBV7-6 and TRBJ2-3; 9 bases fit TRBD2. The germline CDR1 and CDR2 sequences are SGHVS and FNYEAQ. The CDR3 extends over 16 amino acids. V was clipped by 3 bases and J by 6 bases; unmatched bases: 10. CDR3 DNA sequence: TGTGCCAGCAGCTTCTACAGCGGGAGGTCCTCGGATACGCAGTATTTT. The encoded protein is CASSFYSGRSSDTQYF.

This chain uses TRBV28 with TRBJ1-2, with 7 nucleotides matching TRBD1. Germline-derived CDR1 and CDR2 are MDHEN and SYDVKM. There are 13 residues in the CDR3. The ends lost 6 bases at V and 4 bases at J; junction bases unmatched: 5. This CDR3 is CASSRQGPYGYTF. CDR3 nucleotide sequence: TGTGCCAGCAGCCGACAGGGCCCCTATGGCTACACCTTC.

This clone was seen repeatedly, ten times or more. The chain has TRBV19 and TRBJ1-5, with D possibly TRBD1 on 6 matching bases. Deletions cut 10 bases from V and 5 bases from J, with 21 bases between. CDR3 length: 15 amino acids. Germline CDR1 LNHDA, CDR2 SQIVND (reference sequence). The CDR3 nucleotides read TGTGCCACCACCCCGACAGGTCTTTGGGATCAGCCCCAGCATTTT. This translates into CATTPTGLWDQPQHF.

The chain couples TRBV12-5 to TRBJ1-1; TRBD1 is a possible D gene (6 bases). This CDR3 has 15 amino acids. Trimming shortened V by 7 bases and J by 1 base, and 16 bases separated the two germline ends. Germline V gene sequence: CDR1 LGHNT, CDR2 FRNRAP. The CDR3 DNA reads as TGTGCTAGTGACATGGTCCGGACAGCGAACACTGAAGCTTTCTTT. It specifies CASDMVRTANTEAFF.

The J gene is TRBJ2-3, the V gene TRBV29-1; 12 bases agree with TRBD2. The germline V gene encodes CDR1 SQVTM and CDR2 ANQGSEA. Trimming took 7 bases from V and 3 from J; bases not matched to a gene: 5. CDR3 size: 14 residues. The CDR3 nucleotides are TGCAGCGCCCAGACTAGCGGGGGAACAGATACGCAGTATTTT. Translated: CSAQTSGGTDTQYF.

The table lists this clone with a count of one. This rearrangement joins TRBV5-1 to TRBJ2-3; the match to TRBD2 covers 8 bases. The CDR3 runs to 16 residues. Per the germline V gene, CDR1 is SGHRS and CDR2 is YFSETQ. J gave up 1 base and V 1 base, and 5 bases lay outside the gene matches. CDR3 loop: CASSLFPAGGTDTQYF. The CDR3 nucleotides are TGCGCCAGCAGCTTGTTTCCAGCGGGAGGCACAGATACGCAGTATTTT.

CDR3 amino acids: CASSLQGGTDTQYF. CDR3 DNA sequence: TGTGCCAGCAGTCTACAGGGCGGTACAGATACGCAGTATTTT. The rearrangement joins TRBV7-8 to TRBJ2-3; possible D gene TRBD1, 6 bases. Per germline, CDR1 SGHVS and CDR2 FQNEAQ. This CDR3 has 14 amino acids. Trimming took off 6 bases at V and 3 bases at J, with 13 bases between the two ends. The full variable domain, in which reference TRBV7-8 and TRBJ2-3 provide the parts outside the CDR3, is GAGVSQSPRYKVAKRGQDVALRCDPISGHVSLFWYQQALGQGPEFLTYFQNEAQLDKSGLPSDRFFAERPEGSVSTLKIQRTQQEDSAVYLCASSLQGGTDTQYFGPGTRLTVL.